The next 9 T cell receptor beta chains were all read from a single sample in a study of shared clonotypes between healthy human individuals (dated by TCRdb to 2020 to 2021). Receptor amplification or capture employed the immunoSEQ multiplex PCR assay. This is the immuneACCESS table as TCRdb keeps it, with only in-frame sequences that have V and J called. A part of the clones is gone; compared with another copy, unresolved V genes explain less than half, and the rest is unexplained. The sample table contains around 700,000 clones; only one count was recorded for about two thirds of them. The top ten hold around 1.8% of the sample. The sequenced sample consisted of memory CD4+ T cells sorted from blood. Sample cell subset or site, as interpreted from the label and publication: CD45RA-negative fraction. The receptor source for this set is a woman in her twenties or thirties in good health.

As concerns this clone: The junction and the germline gene differ at one end; a read error may be behind it. The chain uses TRBV30 and TRBJ2-3; TRBD2 might be the D (6 bases). Germline loops: CDR1 GTSNPN, CDR2 SVGIG (reference sequence). The length of the CDR3 is 14 residues. CDR3 residues: CAWSVGALLARVDF. In DNA form, the CDR3 reads TGTGCCTGGAGTGTAGGGGCTCTACTAGCCAGGGTGGATTTT.

The chain has TRBV11-3 and TRBJ2-5, with D possibly being TRBD1 (5 bases). The CDR3 runs 17 residues. Germline values: CDR1 SGHNT, CDR2 YENEEA. Trimming left V 5 bases short and J 0 bases short, with 19 bases between. The CDR3 sequence is CASSPGAVGAYQETQYF. The CDR3 bases are TGTGCCAGCAGCCCCGGTGCGGTTGGGGCGTACCAAGAGACCCAGTACTTC.

The rearrangement uses TRBV7-9 and TRBJ1-2; no definite D call. CDR3 length equals 15 residues. Germline CDR1 reads SEHNR; CDR2 reads FQNEAQ (reference sequence). V was trimmed by 1 base and J by 0 bases, leaving 9 bases between them. The CDR3 nucleotides are TGTGCCAGCAGCTTAGGGGATTCACCTAACTATGGCTACACCTTC. Its protein product is CASSLGDSPNYGYTF.

The rearrangement joins TRBV11-3 to TRBJ2-2, with D possibly being TRBD2 (5 bases). The V gene's germline CDR1 is SGHNT and CDR2 YENEEA. This CDR3 region has 16 residues. Trimming cost V 1 base and J 4 bases, with 13 bases left between them. The DNA of the CDR3 is TGTGCCAGCAGCTTAGTTCGGGGTAGTGGCACCGGGGAGCTGTTTTTT. Translating it yields CASSLVRGSGTGELFF.

The chain links TRBV11-2 to TRBJ2-7; D tentatively fits TRBD1 or TRBD2 (5 bases each). Germline V gene sequence: CDR1 SGHAT, CDR2 FQNNGV. Trimming stripped 7 bases from V and 1 base from J, with 14 bases between. The CDR3 is 14 residues long. In DNA, the CDR3 is TGTGCCAGCACCGGGACCAAGATTTCCTACGAGCAGTACTTC. It codes for CASTGTKISYEQYF.

The chain is built from TRBV10-1 and TRBJ2-1; D not certain. Germline CDR1 and CDR2: WNHNN and SYGVQD (reference sequence). With 6 bases removed from V and 10 bases from J, the gap between germline ends came to 16 bases. The length of the CDR3 is 13 residues. The CDR3 nucleotides read TGCGCCAGCAGCCACCCCGGGCGGAGAGAGCAGTTCTTC. Its translation is CASSHPGRREQFF.

J is TRBJ2-5 and V is TRBV1; TRBD2, the D gene given by the table, was not confirmed from the DNA. TRBV1 is described as a pseudogene. The CDR3 is made up of 17 amino acids. In DNA, the CDR3 is TGCACCAGCAGCCCCCAAGGGAGGCTGACTCACCAAGAGACCCAGTACTTC. Its translation is CTSSPQGRLTHQETQYF.

V and J are TRBV21-1 and TRBJ2-1; the DNA was not compared with TRBD1, the D call given in the table. TRBV21-1 corresponds to a pseudogene. CDR3 length equals 16 residues. CDR3 coding DNA: TGTGCCAGCAGCGACTCTGAGGGGGCCTCGGACAATGAGCAGTTCTTC. Amino acid sequence: CASSDSEGASDNEQFF.

The rearrangement links TRBV28 to TRBJ1-2; maybe TRBD1 (6 bases). Trimming stripped 4 bases from V and 1 base from J, with 13 bases between. This CDR3 contains 15 residues. The V gene's germline CDR1 is MDHEN and CDR2 SYDVKM. DNA for the CDR3: TGTGCCAGCAGTTCACGGGGACAACTTAACTATGGCTACACCTTC. It translates to CASSSRGQLNYGYTF.